These 15 T cell receptor beta chains were sequenced from one sample in a study of tumor-infiltrating lymphocytes in oesophageal squamous cell carcinoma. TCRdb independently ran MiXCR on the PCR reads; one entry per CDR3 protein. The table has approximately 11,000 distinct CDR3 sequences, around 50% seen once. Input material: esophageal tumor tissue. These receptors were taken from a female donor with esophageal squamous cell carcinoma.

J is TRBJ2-3 and V is TRBV7-2, with a possible D match to TRBD1 (6 bases). V was shortened by 5 bases and J by 2 bases, with 11 bases between the two germline ends. Germline-derived CDR1 and CDR2 are SGHTA and FQGNSA. CDR3 length: 14 amino acids. Here the CDR3 reads CASSLRTDTDTQYF. In DNA form, the CDR3 reads TGTGCCAGCAGCCTAAGGACAGACACAGATACGCAGTATTTT.

This chain connects TRBV7-2 to TRBJ2-3, with TRBD2 matching over 11 bases. CDR3 length: 16 residues. J lost 4 bases, V lost 4 bases, and 7 bases had no gene match. From germline, CDR1 is SGHTA and CDR2 FQGNSA. In DNA, the CDR3 is TGTGCCAGCAGCTACCGTAGCGGGAGGGACTCAGATACGCAGTATTTT. Translation gives CASSYRSGRDSDTQYF.

With respect to this clonotype: A much larger clone sits a single nucleotide away, making a read error possible. V usage is TRBV5-3 and J usage is TRBJ2-3; TRBD1 matches at 10 bases. TRBV5-3 is flagged as an ORF with uncertain function. This CDR3 spans 14 amino acids. CDR3 amino acids: CASSLTGTGVKALF. The CDR3 DNA reads TGTGCCAGCAGCTTGACAGGGACAGGGGTAAAAGCTCTCTTT.

V usage is TRBV7-3 and J usage is TRBJ2-5, with D possibly being TRBD1 (6 bases). The DNA end is more similar to TRBJ2-4, so the J call may be wrong. Germline values: CDR1 SGHTA, CDR2 FQGTGA. The CDR3 is made up of 14 amino acids. The CDR3 coding sequence is TGTGCCAGCAGCTTATCAACACAGGGAAACATTCAGTACTTC. Translating gives CASSLSTQGNIQYF.

The V and J genes are TRBV7-6 and TRBJ2-5; the D gene is possibly TRBD2 (6 bases). The end of the DNA fits TRBJ2-1 better, so the J call may be wrong. CDR1 SGHVS and CDR2 FNYEAQ come from the germline V gene. The CDR3 consists of 14 residues. CDR3 amino acids: CASSLGGETHEQFF. The CDR3 DNA reads TGTGCCAGCAGCTTAGGGGGGGAGACCCATGAGCAGTTCTTC.

This chain connects TRBV7-4 to TRBJ2-6, with no clear D. Per the germline V gene, CDR1 is SGHVT and CDR2 is SQSDAQ. V shed 5 bases and J shed 0 bases, with 17 bases lying between them. The CDR3 is 18 amino acids. Here the CDR3 reads CASSAQQYYSSGANVLTF. The CDR3 nucleotides are TGTGCCAGCAGCGCCCAACAGTACTACTCCTCTGGGGCCAACGTCCTGACTTTC.

This clonotype is labeled as medium-sized. With a much larger clone just one base away, this may be a read error. This chain joins TRBV28 and TRBJ2-5; 8 nucleotides align to TRBD2. The germline V gene encodes CDR1 MDHEN and CDR2 SYDVKM. This CDR3 comprises 15 residues. J was trimmed by 11 bases and V by 2 bases; bases with no gene match: 13. The CDR3 sequence is CASSLPAGDYNEQYF. The CDR3 coding sequence is TGTGCCAGCAGTTTACCAGCGGGGGATTACAATGAGCAGTACTTC.

The chain's CDR3 is CASSSNTGTVQYF. CDR3 nucleotide sequence: TGTGCCAGCAGCTCAAATACCGGGACAGTGCAGTACTTC. The chain couples TRBV7-7 to TRBJ2-5, with 7 bases matching TRBD1. The trim removed 4 bases at V and 11 bases at J, leaving 10 bases unmatched. The CDR3 extends over 13 amino acids. The V gene's germline CDR1 is SSHAT and CDR2 FNYEAQ (reference sequence).

This chain connects TRBV12-3 or TRBV12-4 to TRBJ2-6, with D tentatively TRBD1 (6 bases). The J call is in doubt because the DNA end fits TRBJ1-2 better. The CDR3 is 13 residues long. CDR3 DNA: TGTGCCAGCAGTTACAGGGTGGACTATGGCTACACCTTC. Its protein is CASSYRVDYGYTF.

This clonotype has only a few counts. The chain recombines TRBV7-8 with TRBJ2-3; 15 bases fit TRBD2. Germline V gives CDR1 SGHVS, CDR2 FQNEAQ. V was clipped by 7 bases and J by 6 bases; unmatched bases: 5. The CDR3 spans 15 residues. The CDR3 DNA follows: TGTGCCAGCATGTGGGGGACTAGCGGGGGGGATACGCAGTATTTT. Translation gives CASMWGTSGGDTQYF.

The J gene is TRBJ1-4, the V gene TRBV28, with D possibly being TRBD1 (5 bases). Looked up from germline, CDR1 is MDHEN and CDR2 is SYDVKM. The ends were cut back, 1 base at V and 8 bases at J, with 17 bases in the middle. The CDR3 extends over 16 amino acids. The CDR3 nucleotides read TGTGCCAGCAGTTTATTCCGAGGGGCTTCGGGGGAAAAACTGTTTTTT. Amino acid sequence: CASSLFRGASGEKLFF.

The CDR3 reads CASSLGATEAFF. CDR3 in DNA: TGTGCCAGCAGCTTAGGGGCCACTGAAGCTTTCTTT. The chain links TRBV7-2 to TRBJ1-1; D gene ambiguous. Between the trimmed V and J ends, which lost 1 base and 4 bases, there was a span of 4 bases. The CDR3 has 12 amino acids. Germline V gives CDR1 SGHTA, CDR2 FQGNSA.

This clonotype has a handful of counts. V is TRBV7-6 and J is TRBJ2-5, with 9 bases aligning to TRBD1. TRBJ2-1 matches the DNA end more closely, so the J call is doubtful. Germline CDR1 and CDR2: SGHVS and FNYEAQ. This CDR3 comprises 13 residues. In nucleotides, the CDR3 is TGTGCCAGCAGCCAAGGACAGGGGCGCGAGCAGTTCTTC. As protein: CASSQGQGREQFF.

The V gene is TRBV6-1, the J gene TRBJ2-5, with D tentatively TRBD2 (5 bases). Germline lookup yields CDR1 MNHNS and CDR2 SASEGT. The V gene lost 7 bases and the J gene lost 2 bases, with 14 bases spanning the gap. This CDR3 is 14 amino acids long. The CDR3 here is CASKRMHTQETQYF. The CDR3 DNA reads as TGTGCCAGCAAGCGGATGCATACACAAGAGACCCAGTACTTC.

This clonotype was found many times. This could be a read error, since a much larger clone is one nucleotide away. The chain has TRBV6-1 and TRBJ2-5; D call uncertain. Germline lookup yields CDR1 MNHNS and CDR2 SASEGT. V lost 5 bases, J lost 11 bases, and 12 bases lay in between. There are 11 residues in the CDR3. In DNA, the CDR3 is TGTGCCAGCAGTTATTACAATGAGCAGTACTTC. This sequence encodes CASSYYNEQYF.